The present T cell receptor (beta chain) was sequenced within a study of blood T cell repertoires in COVID-19. Study details: Acute and convalescent COVID-19 specimens originated in the United States, Italy and Spain. T cells, B-cell-depleted T cells, or PBMCs supplied cDNA or gDNA.

Original methodology: From reference gene primer amplification, estimates of nucleated cell counts were derived. The method was immunoSEQ multiplex PCR; TCRdb's version includes in-frame clones alone and lacks a portion of them. From that table come the V and J calls and clone size; the DNA was used to work out D and trimming. The profile covers some 150,000 clones, with just over 85% appearing a single time and less than 2% taken by the ten largest. This CDR3 contains 16 residues. CDR1 is MNHEY, CDR2 SMNVEV, per germline (reference sequence). J lost 1 base, V lost 5 bases, and 7 bases had no gene match.

Sequenced material: peripheral blood. The V gene is TRBV27, the J gene TRBJ1-5; 8 nucleotides agree with TRBD1. This sequence originates from a woman aged 55-69 years with acute or convalescent COVID-19. The CDR3 bases are TGTGCCAGCAGTCCCGGGACAGGAGAGAGCAATCAGCCCCAGCATTTT. It is translated as CASSPGTGESNQPQHF.